The clone carrying this TCR beta chain was seen at least ten times. What it binds is not known. This entry is derived from a study of breast tumors, draining lymph nodes, adjacent tissues. Per germline, CDR1 MNHNS and CDR2 SASEGT. With 10 bases removed from V and 4 bases from J, the gap between germline ends came to 22 bases. CDR3 size: 15 residues. Breast cancer patients provided tissue from their axillary draining lymph nodes. General study findings and limits: Tumor T cell lymph node origin was a supported hypothesis, not proven. Luminal-like breast cancer showed significantly higher tumor–nontumor repertoire similarity than basal-like. The data were judged consistent with most tumor T cells coming from lymph node and expanding in tumor.

MiXCR, applied by TCRdb to the multiplex PCR reads, yields one record per CDR3 protein. Of tens of thousands of distinct CDR3 sequences listed, approximately 19% are singletons. Material: axillary lymph node tissue. This chain uses TRBV6-1 with TRBJ1-2, with TRBD1 as a possible D gene (5 bases). The sequence derives from a female donor with breast cancer. Some clones in this sample may be carry-over from other donors' samples. The CDR3 bases are TGTGCCACCACCCCTTCCCGGACACGATCCTATGGCTACACCTTC. It codes for CATTPSRTRSYGYTF.